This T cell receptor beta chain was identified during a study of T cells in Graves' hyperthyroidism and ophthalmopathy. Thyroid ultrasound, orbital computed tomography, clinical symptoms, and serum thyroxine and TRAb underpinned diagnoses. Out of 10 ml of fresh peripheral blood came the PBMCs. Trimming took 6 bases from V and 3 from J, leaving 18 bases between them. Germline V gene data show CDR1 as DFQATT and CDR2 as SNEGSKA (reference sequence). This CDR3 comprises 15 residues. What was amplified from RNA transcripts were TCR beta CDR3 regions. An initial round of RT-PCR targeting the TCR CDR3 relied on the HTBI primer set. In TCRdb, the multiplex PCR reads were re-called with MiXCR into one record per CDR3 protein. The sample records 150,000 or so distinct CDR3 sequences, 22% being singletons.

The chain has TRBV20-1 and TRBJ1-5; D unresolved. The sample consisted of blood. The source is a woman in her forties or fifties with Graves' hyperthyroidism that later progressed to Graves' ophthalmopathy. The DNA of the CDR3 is TGCAGTGCGCAACAAAGCGGGTGGTACAATCAGCCCCAGCATTTT. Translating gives CSAQQSGWYNQPQHF.